One sample yielded the 19 T cell receptor beta chains listed below, sequenced in a study of cytomegalovirus exposure and HLA in healthy donors (dated by TCRdb to the late 2010s). To prepare the library, the immunoSEQ multiplex PCR assay was applied. For the multiplex PCR, a mixture combining 60 forward primers for TCR Vbeta segments and 13 reverse primers for TCR Jbeta segments was used. In its TCRdb copy, this immuneACCESS table keeps in-frame sequences only and misses some clones. Where compared with another copy, unresolved V genes explain less than half of these, and the others have no known cause. For this sample there are 180,000 or so clones; 70% to 85% appear just once. 0.098% of the sample lies in the top ten. Sample: PBMCs. Source of these receptors: a boy aged 2 to 10 in good health and CMV-seronegative.

This chain connects TRBV4-3 to TRBJ1-4; 7 bases are a match to TRBD1. The CDR3 is 16 amino acids. V dropped 0 bases and J dropped 7; count of bases not matched to a gene: 8. In germline, CDR1 is LGHNA, CDR2 YSLEER. The CDR3 sequence is CASSQDLTGVSEKLFF. CDR3 coding DNA: TGCGCCAGCAGCCAAGATTTAACAGGGGTTAGTGAAAAACTGTTTTTT.

This rearrangement joins TRBV29-1 to TRBJ2-7; D perhaps matches TRBD2 (5 bases). The CDR3 contains 13 residues. In germline, CDR1 is SQVTM, CDR2 ANQGSEA. Trimming stripped 6 bases from V and 6 bases from J, with 18 bases between. The CDR3 region has the DNA TGCAGCGTGGCCGAAGAGGGTCGGGGCGAGCAGTACTTC. Its protein product is CSVAEEGRGEQYF.

The chain joins TRBV4-1 to TRBJ1-3, with D tentatively TRBD1 (5 bases). Trimming stripped 0 bases from V and 2 bases from J, with 5 bases between. The CDR3 loop spans 14 amino acids. Germline values: CDR1 MGHRA, CDR2 YSYEKL. The CDR3 DNA sequence: TGCGCCAGCAGCCAAGAAGGGGCTGGAAACACCATATATTTT. Amino acid sequence: CASSQEGAGNTIYF.

V gene TRBV5-6 combines with J gene TRBJ1-2; TRBD1 is a possible D gene (6 bases). The V end lost 0 bases, the J end lost 1 base, and 10 bases lay between the germline ends. This CDR3 has 15 residues. The germline CDR1 and CDR2 sequences are SGHDT and YYEEEE. The CDR3 nucleotides read TGTGCCAGCAGCTTGGTGGCAGGGGTTAACTATGGCTACACCTTC. It encodes CASSLVAGVNYGYTF.

The V gene is TRBV6-6, the J gene TRBJ2-1; TRBD1 matches at 7 bases. The J segment lost 12 bases and the V segment lost 0 bases, leaving 2 bases of the junction unmatched. This CDR3 spans 12 amino acids. The germline gives CDR1 MNHNY, CDR2 SVGAGI (reference sequence). The CDR3 sequence: CASSYSAGGQFF. The CDR3 region has the DNA TGTGCCAGCAGTTACTCGGCAGGGGGGCAGTTCTTC.

The rearrangement joins TRBV6-6 to TRBJ2-5, with 8 bases aligning to TRBD2. Germline CDR1 is MNHNY and CDR2 is SVGAGI (reference sequence). This CDR3 is 15 amino acids long. V was clipped by 7 bases and J by 5 bases; unmatched bases: 12. The DNA of the CDR3 is TGTGCCAGCACTCTCGGGGGGGCATCAGGGGAGACCCAGTACTTC. Protein sequence: CASTLGGASGETQYF.

The CDR3 spells CSTGTYGHEAFF. The CDR3 DNA is TGCAGCACCGGGACATACGGACATGAAGCTTTCTTT. The gene calls are TRBV29-1 and TRBJ1-1; D may be TRBD1 (6 bases). In germline, CDR1 is SQVTM, CDR2 ANQGSEA. Deletions cut 8 bases from V and 7 bases from J, with 17 bases between. This CDR3 is built from 12 residues.

This sequence joins TRBV6-1 and TRBJ1-2, with D possibly being TRBD1 (6 bases). V was trimmed by 6 bases and J by 8 bases, leaving 16 bases between them. From germline, CDR1 is MNHNS and CDR2 SASEGT. This CDR3 comprises 13 residues. The CDR3 nucleotides read TGTGCCAGCAGGCCACAGGGTGGGGGAGGCTACACCTTC. Encoded protein: CASRPQGGGGYTF.

This chain joins TRBV5-6 and TRBJ2-5; 14 positions match TRBD2. Germline lookup yields CDR1 SGHDT and CDR2 YYEEEE. V lost 3 bases and J lost 6; bases outside the gene matches: 7. The CDR3 spans 16 residues. CDR3 residues: CASSSGTSGGRKTQYF. In nucleotides, the CDR3 is TGTGCCAGCAGCTCCGGGACTAGCGGGGGTAGAAAGACCCAGTACTTC.

This clone showed up just a few times. The chain employs TRBV6-1 and TRBJ1-3; 7 nucleotides agree with TRBD1. Germline-derived CDR1 and CDR2 are MNHNS and SASEGT. The CDR3 sequence is 14 residues long. V shed 5 bases, J shed 1 base, and the junction held 2 bases outside the gene matches. The CDR3 sequence is CASSTGASGNTIYF. The CDR3 coding sequence is TGTGCCAGCAGTACAGGGGCATCTGGAAACACCATATATTTT.

This chain uses TRBV10-3 with TRBJ1-3, with a tentative D call TRBD1 (6 bases). The V end was cut by 4 bases, the J end by 0 bases, with 13 bases between. The CDR3 consists of 16 residues. The V gene's germline CDR1 is ENHRY and CDR2 SYGVKD. The CDR3 nucleotides are TGTGCCATCAGTGGGACAGACAATTTCTCTGGAAACACCATATATTTT. Its protein product is CAISGTDNFSGNTIYF.

The chain employs TRBV21-1 and TRBJ1-1; TRBD1, the table's D call, lacks a check against the DNA. TRBV21-1 is a documented pseudogene. CDR3 length: 16 amino acids. CDR3 bases: TGTGCCAGCAGCAAACTCCGCTGGGGCAGGGCCACTGAAGCTTTCTTT. It is translated as CASSKLRWGRATEAFF.

The V and J genes are TRBV19 and TRBJ1-5; 7 nucleotides align to TRBD1. Unmatched junction bases numbered 8, after V lost 8 bases and J lost 4 bases. Germline V lookup: CDR1 LNHDA, CDR2 SQIVND (reference sequence). The CDR3 sequence is 14 residues long. The CDR3 DNA reads TGTGCCAGTCGATTGGGACAGTTGAATCAGCCCCAGCATTTT. This codes for CASRLGQLNQPQHF.

V and J are TRBV5-6 and TRBJ2-1; 8 bases line up with TRBD1. The CDR3 length is 13 residues. V trimming: 4 bases; J trimming: 7 bases; junction bases outside the gene matches: 4. From germline, CDR1 is SGHDT and CDR2 YYEEEE. CDR3 region: CASSPDRENEQFF. The CDR3 DNA is TGTGCCAGCAGCCCGGACAGGGAGAATGAGCAGTTCTTC. Variable domain in full (rest from reference TRBV5-6 and TRBJ2-1): DAGVTQSPTHLIKTRGQQVTLRCSPKSGHDTVSWYQQALGQGPQFIFQYYEEEERQRGNFPDRFSGHQFPNYSSELNVNALLLGDSALYLCASSPDRENEQFFGPGTRLTVL.

The chain joins TRBV15 to TRBJ2-7; 8 bases are shared with TRBD2. This CDR3 spans 15 amino acids. Trimming at V came to 5 bases and at J to 4 bases, leaving 10 bases not matched to a gene. In germline, CDR1 is LNHNV, CDR2 YYDKDF (reference sequence). DNA of the CDR3: TGTGCCACCAGCCCCGGGGTAGCGGGGATGTACGAGCAGTACTTC. Encoded protein: CATSPGVAGMYEQYF.

V gene TRBV9 combines with J gene TRBJ1-2; 7 bases align to TRBD1. Germline CDR1 and CDR2: SGDLS and YYNGEE. The CDR3 length is 14 residues. V lost 5 bases to trimming and J lost 11 bases; unmatched junction nucleotides: 15. This CDR3 is CASSANRGYGGYTF. The CDR3 coding sequence is TGTGCCAGCAGTGCCAACAGGGGCTACGGTGGTTACACCTTC.

This clone was seen only once. The J gene is TRBJ1-4, the V gene TRBV5-3, with D hard to call. TRBV5-3 is an ORF for which the function is uncertain. The CDR3 covers 14 residues. V lost 1 base and J 5 bases, leaving 9 bases between the germline ends. The CDR3 coding sequence is TGTGCCAGAAGCTTGATTCCCTACAATGAAAAACTGTTTTTT. Translation: CARSLIPYNEKLFF.

The chain uses TRBV4-2 and TRBJ2-1; D may be TRBD1 (5 bases). CDR3 size: 15 residues. V lost 1 base, J lost 6 bases, and 13 bases lay in between. Germline CDR1 LGHNA, CDR2 YNFKEQ. The CDR3, as DNA: TGTGCCAGCAGCCAAGCCCTACCCCAGGGCAATGAGCAGTTCTTC. Translating it yields CASSQALPQGNEQFF.

This clone was detected a few times. The rearrangement uses TRBV25-1 and TRBJ1-1, with a tentative D call TRBD1 (5 bases). This CDR3 region has 14 residues. The V gene lost 5 bases and the J gene lost 6 bases, with 16 bases spanning the gap. Germline V gene data show CDR1 as MGHDK and CDR2 as SYGVNS. CDR3: CASSRDGQGPEAFF. The CDR3 coding sequence is TGTGCCAGCAGTCGAGACGGGCAGGGCCCTGAAGCTTTCTTT. The variable domain in full, completed from reference TRBV25-1 and TRBJ1-1, reads EADIYQTPRYLVIGTGKKITLECSQTMGHDKMYWYQQDPGMELHLIHYSYGVNSTEKGDLSSESTVSRIRTEHFPLTLESARPSHTSQYLCASSRDGQGPEAFFGQGTRLTVV.